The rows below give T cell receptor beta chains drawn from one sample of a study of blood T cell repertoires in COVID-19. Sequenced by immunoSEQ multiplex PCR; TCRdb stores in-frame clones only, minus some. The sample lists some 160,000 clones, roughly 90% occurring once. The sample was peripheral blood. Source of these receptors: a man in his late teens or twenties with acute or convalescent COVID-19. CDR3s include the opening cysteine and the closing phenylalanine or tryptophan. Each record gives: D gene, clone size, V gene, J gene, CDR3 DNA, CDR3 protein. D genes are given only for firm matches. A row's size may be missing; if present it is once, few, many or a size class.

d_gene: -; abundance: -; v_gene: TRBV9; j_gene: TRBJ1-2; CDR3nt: TGTGCCAGCAGCGTAGCTACCCTGAGCTTC; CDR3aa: CASSVATLSF
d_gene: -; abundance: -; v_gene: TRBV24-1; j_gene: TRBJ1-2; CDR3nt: TGTGCCACCAGTGATCCCGGACAGACTCGTGGCTACACCTTC; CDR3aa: CATSDPGQTRGYTF
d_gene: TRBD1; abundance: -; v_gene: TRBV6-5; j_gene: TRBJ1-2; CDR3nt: TGTGCCAGCAGTCCGGACAGGGGTTCATTTGGCTACACCTTC; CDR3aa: CASSPDRGSFGYTF
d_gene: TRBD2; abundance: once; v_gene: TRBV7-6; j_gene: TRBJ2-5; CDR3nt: TGTGCCAGCAGCTATACTAGCGGGCAAGAGACCCAGTACTTC; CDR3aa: CASSYTSGQETQYF
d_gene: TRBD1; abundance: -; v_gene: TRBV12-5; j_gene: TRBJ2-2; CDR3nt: TGTGCTAGTGCCCGAGGGACAGGGACGAACACCGGGGAGCTGTTTTTT; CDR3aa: CASARGTGTNTGELFF
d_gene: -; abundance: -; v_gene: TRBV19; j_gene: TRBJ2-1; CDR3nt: TGTGCCAGTAGTAGGCGGGAAAACAATGAGCAGTTCTTC; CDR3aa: CASSRRENNEQFF
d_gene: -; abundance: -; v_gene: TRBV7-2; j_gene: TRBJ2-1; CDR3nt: TGTGCCAGCAGCCCCCTAATGGGGAGCTCCTACAATGAGCAGTTCTTC; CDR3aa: CASSPLMGSSYNEQFF
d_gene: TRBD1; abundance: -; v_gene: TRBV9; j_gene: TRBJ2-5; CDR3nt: TGTGCCAGCAGCCGGGACAGAGGAGAGACCCAGTACTTC; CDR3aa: CASSRDRGETQYF
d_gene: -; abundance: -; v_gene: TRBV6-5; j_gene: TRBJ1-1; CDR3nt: TGTGCCAGCAGTCCCCCTCGACAGATGAACACTGAAGCTTTCTTT; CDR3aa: CASSPPRQMNTEAFF
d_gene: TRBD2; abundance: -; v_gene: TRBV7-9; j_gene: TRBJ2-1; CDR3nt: TGTGCCAGCAGCTTAGCGCCCCTAGCGGGTTACAATGAGCAGTTCTTC; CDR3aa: CASSLAPLAGYNEQFF
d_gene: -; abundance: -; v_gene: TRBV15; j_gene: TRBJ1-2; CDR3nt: TGTGCCACCAGCAGAGATCTATATGGCTACACCTTC; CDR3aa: CATSRDLYGYTF
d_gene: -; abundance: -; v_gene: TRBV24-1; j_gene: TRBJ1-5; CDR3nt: TGTGCCACCAGTGATTTCAAGGCGAGGCAGGGAGGATATAGCAATCAGCCCCAGCATTTT; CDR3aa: CATSDFKARQGGYSNQPQHF
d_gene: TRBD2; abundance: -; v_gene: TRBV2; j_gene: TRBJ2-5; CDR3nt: TGTGCCAGCAGTGGGACTAGCGGGCAAGAGACCCAGTACTTC; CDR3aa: CASSGTSGQETQYF
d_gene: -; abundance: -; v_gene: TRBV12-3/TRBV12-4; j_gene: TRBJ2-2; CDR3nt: TGTGCCAGCAGTTCCTACACCGGGGAGCTGTTTTTT; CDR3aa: CASSSYTGELFF
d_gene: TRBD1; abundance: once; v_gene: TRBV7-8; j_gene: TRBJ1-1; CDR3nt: TGTGCCAGCAGCTTAGGATATCGGGACAGGGGGCGAGGCCCTGAAGCTTTCTTT; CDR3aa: CASSLGYRDRGRGPEAFF
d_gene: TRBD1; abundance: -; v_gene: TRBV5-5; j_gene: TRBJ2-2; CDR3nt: TGTGCCAGCAGCGTGCCGGGACAGGGGGCCGCTTACGGGGAGCTGTTTTTT; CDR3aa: CASSVPGQGAAYGELFF
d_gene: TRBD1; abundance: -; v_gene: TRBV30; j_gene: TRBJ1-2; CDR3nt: TGTGCCTTTTTGGGGACAGGCGAAGGTAGGGGCTACACCTTC; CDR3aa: CAFLGTGEGRGYTF
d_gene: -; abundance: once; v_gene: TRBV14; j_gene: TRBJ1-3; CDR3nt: TGTGCCAGCAGCCTCGGGACATTTGGAAACACCATATATTTT; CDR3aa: CASSLGTFGNTIYF
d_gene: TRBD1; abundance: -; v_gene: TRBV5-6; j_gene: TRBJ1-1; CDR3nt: TGTGCCAGCAGCTTGGGGGACAGCCAAGCTTTCTTT; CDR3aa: CASSLGDSQAFF
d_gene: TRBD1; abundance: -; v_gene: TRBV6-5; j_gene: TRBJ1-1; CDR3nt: TGTGCCAGCAGGTCGACAGGGGGTACCACTGAAGCTTTCTTT; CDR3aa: CASRSTGGTTEAFF
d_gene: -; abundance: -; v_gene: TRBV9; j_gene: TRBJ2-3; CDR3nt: TGTGCCAGCAGTACTAGTGCCACGCAGTATTTT; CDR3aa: CASSTSATQYF
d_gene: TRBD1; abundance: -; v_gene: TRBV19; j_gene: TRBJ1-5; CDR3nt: TGTGCCAGTAGTCTCCGGACAGGGTATAGCAATCAGCCCCAGCATTTT; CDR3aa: CASSLRTGYSNQPQHF
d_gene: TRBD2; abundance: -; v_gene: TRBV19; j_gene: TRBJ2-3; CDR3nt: TGTGCCAGTAGTATAGATCGACTAGCGGGGGGGACAGATACGCAGTATTTT; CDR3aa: CASSIDRLAGGTDTQYF
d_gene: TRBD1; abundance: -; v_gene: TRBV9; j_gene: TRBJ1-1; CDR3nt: TGTGCCAGCAGCTCTCGGACAGGGGGTAGTGAAGCTTTCTTT; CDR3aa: CASSSRTGGSEAFF
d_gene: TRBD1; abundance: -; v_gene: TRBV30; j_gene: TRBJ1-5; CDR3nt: TGTGCCTGGAGTGCCCGCCTGGGACAGGGAAATCAGCCCCAGCATTTT; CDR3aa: CAWSARLGQGNQPQHF
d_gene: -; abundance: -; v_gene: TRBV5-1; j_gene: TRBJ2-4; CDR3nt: TGCGCCAGCAGCTGGCCCACGGCCACTCCGACGGGGAACATTCAGTACTTC; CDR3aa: CASSWPTATPTGNIQYF
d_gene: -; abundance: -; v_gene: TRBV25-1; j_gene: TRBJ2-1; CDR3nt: TGTGCCAGTGCCTTAGGGGGGGGATCCTACAATGAGCAGTTCTTC; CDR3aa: CASALGGGSYNEQFF
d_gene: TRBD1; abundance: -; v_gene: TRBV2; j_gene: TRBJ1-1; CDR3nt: TGTGCCACCGACTACAGGGGCTGGAACACTGAAGCTTTCTTT; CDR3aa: CATDYRGWNTEAFF
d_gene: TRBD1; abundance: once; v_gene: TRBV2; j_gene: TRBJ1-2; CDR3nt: TGTGCCAGCAACTCAGGGGGCCGGAGCTATGGCTACACCTTC; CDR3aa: CASNSGGRSYGYTF
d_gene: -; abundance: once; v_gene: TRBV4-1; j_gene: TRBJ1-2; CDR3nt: TGCGCCAGCGAGGGAAACTATGGCTACACCTTC; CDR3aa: CASEGNYGYTF
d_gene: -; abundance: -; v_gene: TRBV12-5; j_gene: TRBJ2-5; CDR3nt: TGTGCTAGTGGTTTGGGAGGGGAGACCCAGTACTTC; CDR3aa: CASGLGGETQYF
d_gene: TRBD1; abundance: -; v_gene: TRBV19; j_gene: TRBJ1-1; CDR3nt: TGTGCCAGTAGTATAGGAGGAACAGGGGTCACTGAAGCTTTCTTT; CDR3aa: CASSIGGTGVTEAFF
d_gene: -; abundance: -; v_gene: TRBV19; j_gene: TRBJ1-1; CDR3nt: TGTGCCAGTAGTACCACTCTCAACACTGAAGCTTTCTTT; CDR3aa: CASSTTLNTEAFF
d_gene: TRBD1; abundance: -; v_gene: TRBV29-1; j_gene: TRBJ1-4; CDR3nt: TGCAGCGTTGGGGGACAGGGATCAAATGAAAAACTGTTTTTT; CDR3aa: CSVGGQGSNEKLFF
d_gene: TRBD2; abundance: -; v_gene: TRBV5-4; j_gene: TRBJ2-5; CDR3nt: TGTGCCAGCAGCCCGGGACTAGCGGGGAGAGTACAAGAGACCCAGTACTTC; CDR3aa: CASSPGLAGRVQETQYF
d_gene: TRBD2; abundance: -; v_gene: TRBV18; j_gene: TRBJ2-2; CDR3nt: TGTGCCAGCTCACCACCAGCGGGGGGCATCAACACCGGGGAGCTGTTTTTT; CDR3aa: CASSPPAGGINTGELFF
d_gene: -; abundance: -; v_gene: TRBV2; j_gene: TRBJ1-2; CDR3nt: TGTGCCAGCAGACAGGGTTTGAACTATGGCTACACCTTC; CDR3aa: CASRQGLNYGYTF
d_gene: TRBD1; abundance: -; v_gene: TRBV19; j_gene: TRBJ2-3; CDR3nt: TGTGCCAGTAGCCTTGGACAGGGTAGGATCACAGATACGCAGTATTTT; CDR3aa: CASSLGQGRITDTQYF
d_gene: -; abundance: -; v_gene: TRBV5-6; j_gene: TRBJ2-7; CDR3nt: TGTGCCAGCAGCTTGTACTCCTACGAGCAGTACTTC; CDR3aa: CASSLYSYEQYF
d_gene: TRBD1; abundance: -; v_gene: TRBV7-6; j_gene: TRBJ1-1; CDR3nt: TGTGCCAGCAGCTTACCCCAGGGGGGAGCTTTCTTT; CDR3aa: CASSLPQGGAFF
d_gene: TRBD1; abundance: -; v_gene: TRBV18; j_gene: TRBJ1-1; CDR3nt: TGTGCCAGCTCACCAAGGGACAGGGGATGGAACACTGAAGCTTTCTTT; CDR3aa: CASSPRDRGWNTEAFF
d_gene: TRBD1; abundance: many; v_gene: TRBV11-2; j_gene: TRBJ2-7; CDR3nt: TGTGCCAGCAGCTTGTGGACAGGGGGTGGCTACGAGCAGTACTTC; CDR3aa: CASSLWTGGGYEQYF
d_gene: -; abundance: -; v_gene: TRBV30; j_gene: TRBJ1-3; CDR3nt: TGTGCCTGGAGCCTCCCAGCAAGGACATTCTCGGACACCATATATTTT; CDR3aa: CAWSLPARTFSDTIYF
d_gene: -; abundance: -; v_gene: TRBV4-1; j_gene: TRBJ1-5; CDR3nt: TGCGCCAGCAGCCAAGTGGGCGATAGCAATCAGCCCCAGCATTTT; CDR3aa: CASSQVGDSNQPQHF
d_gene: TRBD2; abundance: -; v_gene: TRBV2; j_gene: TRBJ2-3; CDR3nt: TGTGCCAGCAGTGAAGTGGGGCCTAGCGGGAGTATGGGCGACACAGATACGCAGTATTTT; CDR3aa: CASSEVGPSGSMGDTDTQYF
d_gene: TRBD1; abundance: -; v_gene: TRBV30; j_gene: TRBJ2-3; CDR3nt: TGTGCCTGGAGTGGAGGGACAGGGGGCATAGCAGATACGCAGTATTTT; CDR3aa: CAWSGGTGGIADTQYF
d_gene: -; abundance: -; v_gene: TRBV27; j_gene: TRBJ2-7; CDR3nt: TGTGCCAGCAGTGCAGCTGGAGGAACCTACGAGCAGTACTTC; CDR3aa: CASSAAGGTYEQYF
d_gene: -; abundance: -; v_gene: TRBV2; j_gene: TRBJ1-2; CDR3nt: TGTGCCAGCAGTGTCCAGATCAATGGCTACACCTTC; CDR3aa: CASSVQINGYTF
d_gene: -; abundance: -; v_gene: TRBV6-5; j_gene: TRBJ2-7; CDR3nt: TGTGCCAGCAGCCTATCCAGGGGGACTGAGGAGCAGTACTTC; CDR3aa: CASSLSRGTEEQYF
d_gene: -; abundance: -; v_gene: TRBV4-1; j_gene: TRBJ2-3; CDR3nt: TGCGCCAGCAGCCAAGTGTCGCCCCGGGACACCACAGATACGCAGTATTTT; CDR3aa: CASSQVSPRDTTDTQYF
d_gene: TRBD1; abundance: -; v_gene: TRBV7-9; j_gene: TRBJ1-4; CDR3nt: TGTGCCAGCAGCCCCCCGACAGGGAATAATGAAAAACTGTTTTTT; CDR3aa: CASSPPTGNNEKLFF